This T cell receptor beta chain is from a study of shared clonotypes between healthy human individuals. CDR3 length equals 15 residues. CDR1 and CDR2 (germline): SEHNR, FQNEAQ (reference sequence). The V and J ends lost 5 bases and 5 bases, in that order; junction bases with no gene match: 7. The test was conducted at deep level. Measured with immunoSEQ multiplex PCR; TCRdb has only the in-frame clones, and not every one. The sample carries approximately 640,000 clones, roughly 91% recorded once. The sequence derives from a man aged 18-30 years in good health. Some clones in this sample may be carry-over from other donors' samples. Sequencing used memory CD8+ T cells from PBMCs. Documented subset: CD45RO+ cells pooled with CCR7-negative TemRA cells. The genes are TRBV7-9 and TRBJ2-2, with TRBD2 matching 8 bases. CDR3 sequence reads: CASSPTLAATGELFF. Here the CDR3 DNA reads TGTGCCAGCAGCCCAACACTAGCGGCAACCGGGGAGCTGTTTTTT.